The rows below give T cell receptor beta chains drawn from one sample of a study of blood T cell repertoires in COVID-19. Measured with immunoSEQ multiplex PCR; TCRdb has only the in-frame clones, and not every one. The sample has 240,000 or so clones; roughly 90% are singletons. Sequencing used peripheral blood. The receptors originated from a man in his sixties who had recovered from COVID-19. The CDR3 runs from the conserved cysteine through the conserved F or W.

>TRBJ1-4|TRBV6-6
CASSRQGTVTNEKLFF
>TRBJ1-1|TRBV2
CASSELVGGVASF
>TRBJ1-1|TRBV28
CASISGGRITEAFF
>TRBJ1-2|TRBV7-9
CASSYPDRGTHGYTF
>TRBJ2-1|TRBV3-1/TRBV3-2
CASSPLPLAGDHNEQFF
>TRBJ2-2|TRBV19
CASRGQVNTGELFF
>TRBJ2-4|TRBV20-1
CSGAAKNIQYF
>TRBJ2-6|TRBV6-5
CASTGETSGANVLTF
>TRBJ1-1|TRBV2
CASGGQGSTEAFF
>TRBJ2-2|TRBV18
CASSIQGSTGELFF
>TRBJ1-6|TRBV28
CASSFLRDTLNSPLHF
>TRBJ2-3|TRBV13
CASSDNQRGTQYF
>TRBJ1-4|TRBV5-1
CASSWAGTGAVKGEKLFF
>TRBJ2-3|TRBV5-1
CASSLATLVPSSTDTQYF
>TRBJ1-1|TRBV6-5
CAIGRGGGTEAFF
>TRBJ1-2|TRBV12-3/TRBV12-4
CASSSTGLGYTF
>TRBJ2-3|TRBV5-1
CASRRQVLAGSTQYF
>TRBJ2-3|TRBV27
CASSSYRTSADTQYF
>TRBJ1-3|TRBV6-5
CASSYGQSSGNTIYF
>TRBJ1-1|TRBV18
CASSPGQGWGTEAFF
>TRBJ2-3|TRBV11-2
CASSRKRQGGTDTQYF
>TRBJ1-1|TRBV5-1
CASSLTGGRTEAFF
>TRBJ2-3|TRBV24-1
CATSDFRGTDTQYF
>TRBJ2-3|TRBV15
CATSSAGNTDTQYF
>TRBJ1-6|TRBV2
CASSGDRNNSPLHF
>TRBJ1-6|TRBV7-8
CASTLDRNNSPLHF
>TRBJ1-5|TRBV6-5
CASLGTGGRNQPQHF
>TRBJ1-5|TRBV21-1
CASSKAVRGSNQPQHF
>TRBJ2-2|TRBV28
CASNLGGGGGELFF
>TRBJ1-1|TRBV5-6
CASSSRTGGAEAFF
>TRBJ2-2|TRBV5-6
CASSFREYTGELFF
>TRBJ1-4|TRBV18
CASSPQTGTANEKLFF
>TRBJ1-4|TRBV3-1/TRBV3-2
CASSQSTTGGTEKLFF
>TRBJ1-4|TRBV5-6
CASSLAGGYGEKLFF
>TRBJ2-1|TRBV2
CASSETPYSYNEQFF
>TRBJ1-6|TRBV19
CAAGEGRGSPLHF
>TRBJ2-3|TRBV9
CASSTASGGAPDTQYF
>TRBJ1-2|TRBV6-5
CASSYSAGGANYGYTF
>TRBJ2-3|TRBV7-8
CASSLVTGSNTDTQYF
>TRBJ2-7|TRBV5-1
CASSLSFPDEQYF
>TRBJ1-5|TRBV3-1/TRBV3-2
CASSQEQAQPQHF
>TRBJ1-2|TRBV6-5
CASSYSRGGYGYTF
>TRBJ2-7|TRBV5-1
CASSRFTGFYEQYF
>TRBJ2-1|TRBV3-1/TRBV3-2
CASSQLRGSYNEQFF
>TRBJ2-7|TRBV10-3
CAIMKQGNSYEQYF
>TRBJ1-6|TRBV28
CASTNPQGNSPLHF
>TRBJ1-2|TRBV11-2
CASSFGGRGRFGYTF
>TRBJ1-6|TRBV5-1
CASSLEGTGNSPLHF
>TRBJ2-1|TRBV24-1
CATSDLKAGGYNEQFF
>TRBJ1-2|TRBV2
CASSVGGWDGYTF